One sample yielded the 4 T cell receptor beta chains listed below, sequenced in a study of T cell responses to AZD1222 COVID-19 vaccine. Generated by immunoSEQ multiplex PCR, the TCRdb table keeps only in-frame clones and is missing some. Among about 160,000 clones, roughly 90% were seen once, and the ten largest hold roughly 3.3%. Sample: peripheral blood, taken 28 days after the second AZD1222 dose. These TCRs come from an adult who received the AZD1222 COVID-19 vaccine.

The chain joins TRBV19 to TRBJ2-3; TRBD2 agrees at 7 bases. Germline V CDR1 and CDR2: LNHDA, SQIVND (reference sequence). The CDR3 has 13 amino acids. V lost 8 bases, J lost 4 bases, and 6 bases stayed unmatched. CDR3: CASGTTPADTQYF. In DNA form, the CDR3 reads TGTGCCAGTGGGACTACCCCAGCAGATACGCAGTATTTT.

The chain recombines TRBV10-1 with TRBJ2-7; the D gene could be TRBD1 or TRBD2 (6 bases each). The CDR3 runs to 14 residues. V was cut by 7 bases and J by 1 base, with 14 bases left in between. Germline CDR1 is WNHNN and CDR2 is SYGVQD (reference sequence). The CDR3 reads CASTEGEESYEQYF. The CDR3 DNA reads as TGCGCCAGCACCGAGGGGGAGGAGTCCTACGAGCAGTACTTC.

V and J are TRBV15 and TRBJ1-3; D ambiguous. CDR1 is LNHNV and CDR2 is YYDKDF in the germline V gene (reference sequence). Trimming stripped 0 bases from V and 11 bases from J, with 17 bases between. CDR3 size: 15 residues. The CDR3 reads CATSRETARLAPIYF. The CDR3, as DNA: TGTGCCACCAGCAGAGAGACCGCCCGCCTCGCCCCCATATATTTT.

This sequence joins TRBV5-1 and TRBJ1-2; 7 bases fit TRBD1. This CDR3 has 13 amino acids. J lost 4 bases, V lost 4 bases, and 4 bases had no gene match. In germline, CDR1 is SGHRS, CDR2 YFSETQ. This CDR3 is CASSVRDSYGYTF. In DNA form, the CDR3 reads TGCGCCAGCAGCGTCCGGGACAGCTATGGCTACACCTTC.